One and the same sample provided the 12 T cell receptor beta chains below, sequenced in a study of identical twins. MiXCR, applied by TCRdb to the 5' RACE reads, yields one record per CDR3 protein. The table shows about 240,000 distinct CDR3 sequences, with approximately 7.8% occurring only once. These sequences were also reported in another study, on yellow fever vaccine responses in identical twins.

The sequenced material came from CD8+ T cells sorted from blood. The receptors derive from a woman aged 18-35 years in good health.

This clonotype has a count of ten or more. The genes are TRBV6-5 and TRBJ1-1; D remains ambiguous. V shed 3 bases and J shed 4 bases, with 6 bases lying between them. The CDR3 is 12 amino acids. CDR1 and CDR2 from the germline V gene are MNHEY and SVGAGI. CDR3 region: CASSYGPTEAFF. The CDR3 DNA follows: TGTGCCAGCAGTTATGGGCCCACTGAAGCTTTCTTT.

The rearrangement joins TRBV5-1 to TRBJ2-5; TRBD1 agrees at 7 bases. V lost 4 bases and J lost 5; bases outside the gene matches: 8. CDR3 length: 14 residues. The germline V gene has CDR1 SGHRS and CDR2 YFSETQ. CDR3 bases: TGCGCCAGCAGCCCCGCGACAGGGTTGGAGACCCAGTACTTC. It is translated as CASSPATGLETQYF.

This chain joins TRBV7-6 and TRBJ2-5, with 12 bases that match TRBD2. Germline CDR1 is SGHVS and CDR2 is FNYEAQ. The ends lost 5 bases at V and 5 bases at J; junction bases unmatched: 9. The CDR3 is made up of 16 amino acids. This chain's CDR3 is CASSPTSGGPGETQYF. CDR3 bases: TGTGCCAGCAGCCCTACTAGCGGGGGGCCGGGGGAGACCCAGTACTTC.

There are many counts of this clonotype. The chain links TRBV3-1 to TRBJ2-1; TRBD2 aligns across 14 bases. The CDR3 extends over 16 amino acids. Germline trimming cut 3 bases from V and 8 bases from J; bases unmatched to any gene: 6. Germline CDR1 and CDR2: LGHDT and YNNKEL (reference sequence). The CDR3 sequence is CASSHRLAGGGHEQFF. DNA for the CDR3: TGTGCCAGCAGCCACCGACTAGCGGGAGGGGGGCATGAGCAGTTCTTC.

J is TRBJ1-2 and V is TRBV7-9; perhaps TRBD1 as D (5 bases). This CDR3 contains 16 residues. Germline CDR1 is SEHNR and CDR2 is FQNEAQ (reference sequence). V lost 1 base, J lost 4 bases, and 16 bases lay in between. CDR3 nucleotides: TGTGCCAGCAGCTTAGACAGGTCGAGAGGCAGCTATGGCTACACCTTC. Protein product: CASSLDRSRGSYGYTF.

This clonotype was recorded at least ten times. J is TRBJ1-1 and V is TRBV7-6, with 10 positions matching TRBD1. Unmatched junction bases numbered 7, after V lost 5 bases and J lost 1 base. The CDR3 has 16 residues. CDR1 is SGHVS and CDR2 is FNYEAQ in the germline V gene. The DNA for the CDR3 is TGTGCCAGCAGCGTAACGCGGACAGGGGGGAACACTGAAGCTTTCTTT. Protein sequence: CASSVTRTGGNTEAFF.

This clonotype was observed a few times. V gene TRBV13 combines with J gene TRBJ2-3, with 8 bases identical to TRBD1. Germline CDR1 is PRHDT and CDR2 is FYEKMQ (reference sequence). This CDR3 has 15 amino acids. V trimming: 2 bases; J trimming: 5 bases; junction bases outside the gene matches: 6. The CDR3 here is CASSLKEDRVDTQYF. Here the CDR3 DNA reads TGTGCCAGCAGCTTAAAGGAGGACAGGGTAGATACGCAGTATTTT.

This chain joins TRBV3-1 and TRBJ2-2, with TRBD1 identical over 7 bases. Germline V lookup: CDR1 LGHDT, CDR2 YNNKEL (reference sequence). J lost 0 bases, V lost 11 bases, and 18 bases had no gene match. The CDR3 spans 18 residues. CDR3 sequence: CASTQVEFGTANTGELFF. CDR3 sequence (DNA): TGTGCCTCCACCCAGGTAGAGTTCGGGACAGCGAACACCGGGGAGCTGTTTTTT.

The sample holds a few counts of this clonotype. The J gene is TRBJ2-3, the V gene TRBV4-1; TRBD2 agrees at 9 bases. Germline assignment: CDR1 MGHRA and CDR2 YSYEKL. With 4 bases clipped from V and 3 bases from J, the junction kept 8 bases outside the gene matches. The CDR3 sequence is 16 residues long. The CDR3 loop reads CASSLRLAGETDTQYF. CDR3 coding DNA: TGCGCCAGCAGCCTAAGATTAGCGGGAGAGACAGATACGCAGTATTTT.

This clonotype was found a few times. The chain has TRBV5-6 and TRBJ2-3, with 11 positions matching TRBD2. CDR3 length: 17 residues. Trimming removed 1 base from V and 2 bases from J; junction bases left unmatched: 6. Germline V lookup: CDR1 SGHDT, CDR2 YYEEEE. CDR3 sequence reads: CASSLSELAGVTDTQYF. CDR3 DNA sequence: TGTGCCAGCAGCTTGTCGGAACTAGCGGGGGTCACAGATACGCAGTATTTT.

This clonotype occurred a few times. The rearrangement joins TRBV28 to TRBJ2-7; 7 bases agree with TRBD2. CDR3 size: 14 residues. Germline V gene sequence: CDR1 MDHEN, CDR2 SYDVKM. Trimming cost V 3 bases and J 4 bases; bases outside gene matches: 6. The CDR3 reads CASSFEGGPYEQYF. The CDR3 coding sequence is TGTGCCAGCAGTTTCGAGGGAGGGCCTTACGAGCAGTACTTC.

This clonotype was observed many times. This chain joins TRBV14 and TRBJ2-1; a weak D match, TRBD2 (6 bases). The CDR3 has 15 amino acids. Trimming stripped 2 bases from V and 3 bases from J, with 11 bases between. CDR1 and CDR2 from the germline V gene are SGHDN and FVKESK. DNA for the CDR3: TGTGCCAGCAGCCAAAACGGGAGTCACTACAATGAGCAGTTCTTC. Protein sequence: CASSQNGSHYNEQFF.